These 20 T cell receptor delta chains came from one sample sequenced in a study of gamma-delta T cells after stem cell transplantation. With CATT, TCRdb re-called clones from the RT-PCR reads. In the table there are around 13,000 delta-chain clones, approximately 33% of which are singletons. The sample taken for sequencing was gamma-delta T cells. These receptors were collected from a human donor. It is not recorded whose cells these are; they may come from a transplant donor.

The sample holds a few counts of this clone. This chain connects TRDV2 to TRDJ3; 9 nucleotides line up with TRDD3. CDR1 and CDR2 from the germline V gene are GEAIGNYY and EKD. This CDR3 has 18 amino acids. V was clipped by 6 bases and J by 0 bases; unmatched bases: 8. CDR3: CACNLALGDSWDTRQMFF. The CDR3 DNA follows: TGTGCCTGTAACCTCGCACTGGGGGACTCCTGGGACACCCGACAGATGTTTTTC.

On this clone itself: This may be a read error, as it is one base from a much larger clone. The identical CDR3 is also encoded by other nucleotide sequences in the sample. The V gene is TRDV2, the J gene TRDJ3, with TRDD3 matching 11 bases. This CDR3 contains 19 residues. V lost 1 base to trimming and J lost 0 bases; unmatched junction nucleotides: 4. Germline CDR1 is GEAIGNYY and CDR2 is EKD. The CDR3 coding sequence is TGTGCCTGTGACACGGTACTGGGGGATAGCTCCTGGGACACCCGACAGATGTTTTTC. Amino acid sequence: CACDTVLGDSSWDTRQMFF.

Only a few counts were recorded for this clone. The V call is TRDV2, the J call TRDJ2; 10 nucleotides line up with TRDD3. Germline V lookup: CDR1 GEAIGNYY, CDR2 EKD. Germline trimming cut 0 bases from V and 0 bases from J; bases unmatched to any gene: 9. This CDR3 contains 19 residues. CDR3 bases: TGTGCCTGTGACACCGTTGGGGGGATACGCAAAGCTTTGACAGCACAACTCTTCTTT. This encodes CACDTVGGIRKALTAQLFF.

This clone has more than one count but fewer than ten. The chain uses TRDV1 and TRDJ1; 10 bases agree with TRDD3. The ends lost 1 base at V and 0 bases at J; junction bases unmatched: 17. CDR1 is TSWWSYY and CDR2 is QGS in the germline V gene. The CDR3 is made up of 21 amino acids. CDR3 in DNA: TGTGCTCTTGGGGAACAGTCCCCAACTGGGGGATGTAGTACGTACACCGATAAACTCATCTTT. Residues: CALGEQSPTGGCSTYTDKLIF.

The gene calls are TRDV1 and TRDJ1, with D maybe TRDD2 (5 bases). Germline V gene sequence: CDR1 TSWWSYY, CDR2 QGS. The CDR3 totals 17 residues. The V end was cut by 3 bases, the J end by 0 bases, with 17 bases between. CDR3 in amino acids: CALGESFLTLYTDKLIF. The DNA for the CDR3 is TGTGCTCTTGGGGAGAGTTTCCTCACTCTGTACACCGATAAACTCATCTTT.

The chain combines TRDV2 with TRDJ2; 9 positions match TRDD3. Germline V CDR1 and CDR2: GEAIGNYY, EKD. The V and J ends lost 2 bases and 12 bases, in that order; junction bases with no gene match: 9. The CDR3 is 14 residues long. The CDR3 DNA follows: TGTGCCTGTGACAGACTGGGGGAGACAGCGAAACTCTTCTTT. This codes for CACDRLGETAKLFF.

This clone was picked up a small number of times. This chain links TRDV1 with TRDJ1, with 8 nucleotides matching TRDD3. The CDR3 length is 22 residues. Germline CDR1 TSWWSYY, CDR2 QGS. Trimming at V came to 0 bases and at J to 1 base, leaving 22 bases not matched to a gene. CDR3 DNA: TGTGCTCTTGGGGAACTTGGGGGCCTTCCCAAAGTACTGGGGGTCACCACCGATAAACTCATCTTT. This translates into CALGELGGLPKVLGVTTDKLIF.

This clone was detected a few times. J is TRDJ3 and V is TRDV2, with TRDD3 as a possible D gene (5 bases). Germline CDR1 is GEAIGNYY and CDR2 is EKD. V shed 0 bases and J shed 0 bases, with 11 bases lying between them. This CDR3 region has 18 residues. CDR3 coding DNA: TGTGCCTGTGACACCGGGGACGCGCTCTCCTGGGACACCCGACAGATGTTTTTC. Translation gives CACDTGDALSWDTRQMFF.

There are a few counts of this clone. This chain links TRDV3 with TRDJ1, with TRDD3 identical over 8 bases. Germline lookup yields CDR1 TVYSNPD and CDR2 GDNSRS (reference sequence). With V trimmed by 4 bases and J by 0 bases, 25 bases remained unmatched. This CDR3 has 20 amino acids. The CDR3 nucleotides are TGTGCCTACCCACTTCCCCTGTACTGGGGGTTATGGGGGTACACCGATAAACTCATCTTT. This sequence encodes CAYPLPLYWGLWGYTDKLIF. Full variable domain (missing parts from reference TRDV3 and TRDJ1): CDKVTQSSPDQTVASGSEVVLLCTYDTVYSNPDLFWYRIRPDYSFQFVFYGDNSRSEGADFTQGRFSVKHILTQKAFHLVISPVRTEDSATYYCAYPLPLYWGLWGYTDKLIFGKGTRVTVEP.

V and J are TRDV1 and TRDJ1; the match to TRDD3 covers 10 bases. The CDR3 length is 20 residues. Germline CDR1 reads TSWWSYY; CDR2 reads QGS. V lost 2 bases and J lost 0; bases outside the gene matches: 15. The CDR3 DNA reads as TGTGCTCTTGGGGAAAAAGGTCGGGGGATACGCGTTCGGTACACCGATAAACTCATCTTT. Translating gives CALGEKGRGIRVRYTDKLIF.

V is TRDV1 and J is TRDJ1; TRDD3 aligns across 9 bases. Per the germline V gene, CDR1 is TSWWSYY and CDR2 is QGS. CDR3 length equals 21 residues. J was trimmed by 8 bases and V by 0 bases; bases with no gene match: 25. The CDR3 is CALGELDPTKGPSLGDRKLIF. CDR3 sequence (DNA): TGTGCTCTTGGGGAACTGGATCCTACGAAAGGCCCCTCTCTGGGGGATCGGAAACTCATCTTT.

This clone was counted between two and nine times. V and J are TRDV1 and TRDJ1; 11 bases map to TRDD3. CDR3 length: 24 amino acids. The V gene end was trimmed by 6 bases and the J gene end by 4 bases; junction bases not matched to a gene: 34. Germline V gives CDR1 TSWWSYY, CDR2 QGS. DNA for the CDR3: TGTGCTCTTGGACCCGGATTCCGGACAGGATATGACTGGGGGATAGGGGGGCAGATCGATAAACTCATCTTT. This translates into CALGPGFRTGYDWGIGGQIDKLIF.

This clone has more than one count but fewer than ten. The J gene is TRDJ3, the V gene TRDV2, with 9 positions matching TRDD3. Germline V gene data show CDR1 as GEAIGNYY and CDR2 as EKD. J was trimmed by 0 bases and V by 2 bases; bases with no gene match: 7. The CDR3 loop spans 19 amino acids. In nucleotides, the CDR3 is TGTGCCTGTGACAAACTGGGGGAGCCTAGCTCCTGGGACACCCGACAGATGTTTTTC. Translating it yields CACDKLGEPSSWDTRQMFF.

A note on this clone: This same CDR3 is encoded by further DNA sequences in the sample. V and J are TRDV1 and TRDJ3, with D perhaps TRDD3 (6 bases). Germline CDR1 reads TSWWSYY; CDR2 reads QGS. V lost 2 bases, J lost 0 bases, and 17 bases lay in between. The length of the CDR3 is 20 residues. This CDR3 reads CALGEMDLGPSSWDTRQMFF. CDR3 DNA: TGTGCTCTTGGGGAAATGGACCTGGGGCCCAGCTCCTGGGACACCCGACAGATGTTTTTC.

The table lists this clone with a few counts. The chain carries TRDV2 and TRDJ2, with TRDD3 identical over 12 bases. With V trimmed by 1 base and J by 8 bases, 7 bases remained unmatched. This CDR3 is built from 16 residues. Germline values: CDR1 GEAIGNYY, CDR2 EKD. CDR3 nucleotides: TGTGCCTGTGACACTGCTACTGGGGGATACAAGGCACAACTCTTCTTT. Translation gives CACDTATGGYKAQLFF.

The chain uses TRDV2 and TRDJ3; D is ambiguous. The CDR3 runs 17 residues. Germline CDR1 is GEAIGNYY and CDR2 is EKD. V lost 4 bases and J 0 bases, leaving 12 bases between the germline ends. The CDR3 bases are TGTGCCTGTGATTCACGCGGGAGCTCCTGGGACACCCGACAGATGTTTTTC. Its protein product is CACDSRGSSWDTRQMFF.

The J gene is TRDJ1, the V gene TRDV3; TRDD3 agrees at 7 bases. CDR1 is TVYSNPD, CDR2 GDNSRS, per germline (reference sequence). The CDR3 sequence is 16 residues long. J was trimmed by 0 bases and V by 2 bases; bases with no gene match: 12. The DNA for the CDR3 is TGTGCCTTTCCGATCTACTGGGGATTCTACACCGATAAACTCATCTTT. This sequence encodes CAFPIYWGFYTDKLIF.

With regard to this clone: One end of the junction is discordant with germline, which a read error may explain. The chain employs TRDV3 and TRDJ1, with D possibly matching TRDD3 (5 bases). The V gene's germline CDR1 is TVYSNPD and CDR2 GDNSRS (reference sequence). This CDR3 is built from 20 residues. CDR3 coding DNA: TGTGCCTTTAGTCTTGCTACGCGGGGGGGTCCTTTTGTTTACACCGATACACTCATCTTT. It yields the protein CAFSLATRGGPFVYTDTLIF.

Only a few counts were recorded for this clone. This chain joins TRDV1 and TRDJ1; 7 bases map to TRDD2. Trimming cost V 5 bases and J 0 bases; bases outside gene matches: 15. Germline CDR1 is TSWWSYY and CDR2 is QGS. The CDR3 spans 18 residues. This chain's CDR3 is CALGLILPYFIYTDKLIF. Here the CDR3 DNA reads TGTGCTCTTGGGCTTATCCTTCCTTACTTCATCTACACCGATAAACTCATCTTT.

With respect to this clone: Different DNA sequences within this sample yield the same CDR3. This chain uses TRDV2 with TRDJ3, with a tentative D call TRDD3 (5 bases). CDR1 and CDR2 from the germline V gene are GEAIGNYY and EKD. This CDR3 is 18 amino acids long. V was clipped by 0 bases and J by 0 bases, with 11 bases between them. CDR3 residues: CACDTVLASSWDTRQMFF. CDR3 nucleotide sequence: TGTGCCTGTGACACCGTACTGGCCAGCTCCTGGGACACCCGACAGATGTTTTTC.